The T cell receptor beta chain described here comes from a study of blood T cells in healthy people across ages. The amount of total RNA extracted per sample was at least 5 micrograms. Study observations and caveats: Without sorted subsets, naive and antigen-experienced compartments could not be conclusively compared. More naive CD4+ cells and higher diversity marked long-lived donors relative to aged donors.

Of note for this clonotype: The target antigen is unknown.

A second PCR, run for about 6 to 11 cycles, used a sample-barcoded 5' primer plus a J-beta primer mix. Every sample gave at least 3 million paired-end reads containing CDR3. From the 5' RACE reads, TCRdb called clonotypes with MiXCR, one entry per CDR3 protein. This table has 1.8 million or so distinct CDR3 sequences, about two fifths appearing once. Input material: blood. The source of this sequence is a human donor in good health.

CDR3 region: CSASKVETAVSYGYTF. The CDR3 DNA sequence: TGCAGTGCTAGTAAGGTCGAGACAGCGGTATCGTATGGCTACACCTTC. The rearrangement links TRBV20-1 to TRBJ1-2; tentatively, D is TRBD1 (5 bases). V shed 3 bases and J shed 5 bases, with 22 bases lying between them. This CDR3 has 16 amino acids. Germline V lookup: CDR1 DFQATT, CDR2 SNEGSKA (reference sequence).